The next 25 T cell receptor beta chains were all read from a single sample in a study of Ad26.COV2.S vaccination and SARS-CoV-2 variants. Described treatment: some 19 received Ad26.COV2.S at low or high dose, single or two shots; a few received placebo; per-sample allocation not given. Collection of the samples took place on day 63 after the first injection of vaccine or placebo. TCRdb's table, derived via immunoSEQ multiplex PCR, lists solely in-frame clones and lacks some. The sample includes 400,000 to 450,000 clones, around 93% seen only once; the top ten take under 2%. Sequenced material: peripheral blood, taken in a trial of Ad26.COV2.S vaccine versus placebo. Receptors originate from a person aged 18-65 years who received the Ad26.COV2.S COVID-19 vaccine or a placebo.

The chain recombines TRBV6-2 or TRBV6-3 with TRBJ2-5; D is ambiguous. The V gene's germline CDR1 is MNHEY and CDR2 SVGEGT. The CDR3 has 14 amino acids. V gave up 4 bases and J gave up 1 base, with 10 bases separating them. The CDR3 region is CASSFTDLQETQYF. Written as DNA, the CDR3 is TGTGCCAGCAGTTTCACGGACCTCCAAGAGACCCAGTACTTC.

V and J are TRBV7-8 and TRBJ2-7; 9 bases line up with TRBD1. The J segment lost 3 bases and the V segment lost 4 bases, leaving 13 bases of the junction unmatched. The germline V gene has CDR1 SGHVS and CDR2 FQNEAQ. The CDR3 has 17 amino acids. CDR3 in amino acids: CASSSDRYRGLFYEQYF. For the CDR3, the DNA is TGTGCCAGCAGCTCCGACCGATACAGGGGGCTATTCTACGAGCAGTACTTC.

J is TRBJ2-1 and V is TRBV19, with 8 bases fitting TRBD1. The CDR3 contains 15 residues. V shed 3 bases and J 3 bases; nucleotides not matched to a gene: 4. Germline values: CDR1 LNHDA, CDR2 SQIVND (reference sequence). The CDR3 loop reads CASSILQGGYNEQFF. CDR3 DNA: TGTGCCAGTAGTATTCTACAGGGGGGCTACAATGAGCAGTTCTTC.

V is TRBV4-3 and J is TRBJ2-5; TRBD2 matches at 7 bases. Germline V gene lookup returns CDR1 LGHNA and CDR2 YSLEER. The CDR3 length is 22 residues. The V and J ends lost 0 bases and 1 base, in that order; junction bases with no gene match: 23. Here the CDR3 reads CASSQDYWAERRAGRPQETQYF. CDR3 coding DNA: TGCGCCAGCAGCCAAGATTACTGGGCGGAGCGGCGAGCGGGGCGCCCCCAAGAGACCCAGTACTTC.

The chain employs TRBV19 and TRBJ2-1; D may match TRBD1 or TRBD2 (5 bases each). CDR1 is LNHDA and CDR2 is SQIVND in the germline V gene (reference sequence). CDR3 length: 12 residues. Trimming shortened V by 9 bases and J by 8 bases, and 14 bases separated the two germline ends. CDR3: CASGAVGYEQFF. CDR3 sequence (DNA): TGTGCCAGCGGGGCCGTCGGCTATGAGCAGTTCTTC.

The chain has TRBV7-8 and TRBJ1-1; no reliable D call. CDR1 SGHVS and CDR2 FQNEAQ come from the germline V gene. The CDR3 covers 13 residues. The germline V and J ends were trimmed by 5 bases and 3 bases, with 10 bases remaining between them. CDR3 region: CASSPPRHTEAFF. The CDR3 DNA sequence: TGTGCCAGCAGCCCCCCCAGGCACACTGAAGCTTTCTTT.

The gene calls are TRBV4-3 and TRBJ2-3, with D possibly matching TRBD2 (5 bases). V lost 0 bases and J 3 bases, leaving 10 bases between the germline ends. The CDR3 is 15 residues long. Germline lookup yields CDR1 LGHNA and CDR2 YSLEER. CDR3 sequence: CASSQDTRATDTQYF. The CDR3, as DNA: TGCGCCAGCAGCCAAGACACTAGGGCAACAGATACGCAGTATTTT.

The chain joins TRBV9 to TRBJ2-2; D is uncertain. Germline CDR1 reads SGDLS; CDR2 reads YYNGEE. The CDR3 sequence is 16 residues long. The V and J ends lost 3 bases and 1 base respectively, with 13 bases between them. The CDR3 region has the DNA TGTGCCAGCAGCGCCCCTCAAACTGAGAACACCGGGGAGCTGTTTTTT. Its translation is CASSAPQTENTGELFF.

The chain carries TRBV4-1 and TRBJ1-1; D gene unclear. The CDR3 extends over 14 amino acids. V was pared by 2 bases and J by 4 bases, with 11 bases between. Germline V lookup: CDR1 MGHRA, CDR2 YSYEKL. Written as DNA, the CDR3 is TGCGCCAGCAGCCAACTAAACCCTGGCACTGAAGCTTTCTTT. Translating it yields CASSQLNPGTEAFF.

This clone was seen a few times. Here the CDR3 DNA reads TGTGCCAGTAGATGGGAGGGGGCCACTGAAGCTTTCTTT. Its protein product is CASRWEGATEAFF. This chain uses TRBV19 with TRBJ1-1; 7 bases are a match to TRBD1. This CDR3 comprises 13 residues. Trimming cost V 6 bases and J 4 bases; bases outside gene matches: 5. Germline CDR1 and CDR2: LNHDA and SQIVND (reference sequence).

Here the CDR3 reads CASSITGSSGNTIYF. The DNA of the CDR3 is TGTGCCAGTAGTATAACAGGGAGCTCTGGAAACACCATATATTTT. V gene TRBV19 combines with J gene TRBJ1-3; D perhaps matches TRBD1 (6 bases). The CDR3 runs 15 residues. The V end was cut by 2 bases, the J end by 0 bases, with 8 bases between. Per the germline V gene, CDR1 is LNHDA and CDR2 is SQIVND (reference sequence).

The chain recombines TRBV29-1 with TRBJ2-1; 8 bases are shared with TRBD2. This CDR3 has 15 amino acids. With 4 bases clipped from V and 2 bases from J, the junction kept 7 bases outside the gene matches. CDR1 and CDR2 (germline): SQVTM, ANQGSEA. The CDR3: CSVVGLGGTYNEQFF. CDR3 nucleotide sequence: TGCAGCGTTGTGGGACTAGGGGGAACCTACAATGAGCAGTTCTTC.

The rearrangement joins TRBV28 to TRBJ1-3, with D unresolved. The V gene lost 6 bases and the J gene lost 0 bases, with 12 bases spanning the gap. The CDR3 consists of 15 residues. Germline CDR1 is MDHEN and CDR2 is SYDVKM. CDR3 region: CASREDGGSGNTIYF. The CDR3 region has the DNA TGTGCCAGCAGAGAGGACGGAGGCTCTGGAAACACCATATATTTT.

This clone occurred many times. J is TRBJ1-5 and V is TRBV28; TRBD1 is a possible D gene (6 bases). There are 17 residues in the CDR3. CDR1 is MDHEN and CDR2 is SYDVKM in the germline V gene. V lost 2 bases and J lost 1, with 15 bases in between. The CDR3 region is CASSLATGPESNQPQHF. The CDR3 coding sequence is TGTGCCAGCAGTTTAGCAACAGGGCCTGAGAGCAATCAGCCCCAGCATTTT.

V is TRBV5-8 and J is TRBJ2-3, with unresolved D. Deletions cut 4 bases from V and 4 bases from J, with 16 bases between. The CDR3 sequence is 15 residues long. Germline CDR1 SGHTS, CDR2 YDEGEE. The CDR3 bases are TGTGCCAGCAGCGCAGGAGTAACGGGCCCAGATACGCAGTATTTT. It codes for CASSAGVTGPDTQYF.

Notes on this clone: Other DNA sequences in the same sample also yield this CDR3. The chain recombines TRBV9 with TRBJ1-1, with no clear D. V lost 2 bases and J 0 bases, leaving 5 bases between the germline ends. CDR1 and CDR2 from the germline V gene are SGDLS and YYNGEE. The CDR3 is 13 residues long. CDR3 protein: CASSVEVNTEAFF. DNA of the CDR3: TGTGCCAGCAGCGTGGAGGTGAACACTGAAGCTTTCTTT.

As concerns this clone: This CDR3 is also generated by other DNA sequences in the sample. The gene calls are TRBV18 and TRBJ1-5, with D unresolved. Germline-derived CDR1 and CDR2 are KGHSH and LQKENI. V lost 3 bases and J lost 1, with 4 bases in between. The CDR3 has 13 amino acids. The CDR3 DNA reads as TGTGCCAGCTCACCTGGGAGCAATCAGCCCCAGCATTTT. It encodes CASSPGSNQPQHF.

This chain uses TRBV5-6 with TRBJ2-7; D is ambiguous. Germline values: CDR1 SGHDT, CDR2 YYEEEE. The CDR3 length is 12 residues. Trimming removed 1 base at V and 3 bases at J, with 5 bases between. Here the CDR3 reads CASSLLHYEQYF. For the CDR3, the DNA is TGTGCCAGCAGCTTGCTCCACTACGAGCAGTACTTC.

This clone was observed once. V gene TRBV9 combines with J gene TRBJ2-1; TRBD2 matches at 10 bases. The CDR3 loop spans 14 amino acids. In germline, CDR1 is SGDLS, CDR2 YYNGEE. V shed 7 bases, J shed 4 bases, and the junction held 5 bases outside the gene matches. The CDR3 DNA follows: TGTGCCAGCGGTATAGCGGGGGGATACAATGAGCAGTTCTTC. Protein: CASGIAGGYNEQFF.

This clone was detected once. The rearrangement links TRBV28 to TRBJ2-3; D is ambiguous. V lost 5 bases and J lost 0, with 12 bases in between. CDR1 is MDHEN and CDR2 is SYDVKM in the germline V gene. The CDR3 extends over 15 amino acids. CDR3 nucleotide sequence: TGTGCCAGCAGTAACACCCGGAGTAGCACAGATACGCAGTATTTT. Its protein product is CASSNTRSSTDTQYF.

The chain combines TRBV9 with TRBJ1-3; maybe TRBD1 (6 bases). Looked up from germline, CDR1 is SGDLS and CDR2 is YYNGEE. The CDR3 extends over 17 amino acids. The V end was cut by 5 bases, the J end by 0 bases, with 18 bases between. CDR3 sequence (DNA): TGTGCCAGCAGTCTTGGAGGGGGGAGCAGCTCTGGAAACACCATATATTTT. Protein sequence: CASSLGGGSSSGNTIYF.

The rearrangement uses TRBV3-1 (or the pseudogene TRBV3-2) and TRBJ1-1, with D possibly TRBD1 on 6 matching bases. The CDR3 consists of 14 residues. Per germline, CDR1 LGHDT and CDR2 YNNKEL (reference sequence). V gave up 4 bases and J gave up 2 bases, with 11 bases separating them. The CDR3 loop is CASSPRQVNTEAFF. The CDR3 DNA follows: TGTGCCAGCAGCCCAAGACAGGTTAACACTGAAGCTTTCTTT.

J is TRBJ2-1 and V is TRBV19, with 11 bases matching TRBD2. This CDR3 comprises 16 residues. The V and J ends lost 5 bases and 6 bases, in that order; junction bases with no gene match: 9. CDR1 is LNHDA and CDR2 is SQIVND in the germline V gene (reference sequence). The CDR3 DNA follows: TGTGCCAGTAGTCCGACGGGTCTAGCGGGGGGCAATGAGCAGTTCTTC. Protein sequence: CASSPTGLAGGNEQFF.

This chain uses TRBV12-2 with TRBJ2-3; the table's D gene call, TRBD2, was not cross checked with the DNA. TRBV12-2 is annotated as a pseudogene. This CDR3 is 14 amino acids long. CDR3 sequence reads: CASRHTRGTDTQYF. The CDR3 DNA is TGTGCAAGTCGCCATACTCGCGGCACAGATACGCAGTATTTT.

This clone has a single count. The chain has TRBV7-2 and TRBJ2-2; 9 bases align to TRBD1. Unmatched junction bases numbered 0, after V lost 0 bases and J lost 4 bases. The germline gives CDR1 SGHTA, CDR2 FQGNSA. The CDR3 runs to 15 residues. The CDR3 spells CASSLATGGTGELFF. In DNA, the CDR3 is TGTGCCAGCAGCTTAGCGACAGGGGGCACCGGGGAGCTGTTTTTT.